One and the same sample provided the 5 T cell receptor beta chains below, sequenced in a study of Tregs in tolerant kidney transplant recipients. The table came from immunoSEQ multiplex PCR; TCRdb's copy has only in-frame clones and leaves some out. This sample has hundreds of thousands of clones, with 84% found just once. The sample comprised CD4+ T cells from blood. Receptors were obtained from a human donor in good health.

The chain joins TRBV23-1 to TRBJ2-2; no clear D gene. Being an ORF, TRBV23-1 has a function that is uncertain. This CDR3 has 14 amino acids. Trimming took off 3 bases at V and 2 bases at J, with 7 bases between the two ends. CDR3 in amino acids: CASSHTGNTGELFF. In DNA, the CDR3 is TGCGCCAGCAGTCATACGGGTAACACCGGGGAGCTGTTTTTT.

Only a few counts were recorded for this clone. The chain recombines TRBV6-5 with TRBJ1-1; possibly TRBD1 for D (6 bases). CDR1 and CDR2 (germline): MNHEY, SVGAGI. The CDR3 totals 13 residues. The V end was cut by 0 bases, the J end by 10 bases, with 12 bases between. CDR3 nucleotide sequence: TGTGCCAGCAGTTACTCGAACAGGGAGGTAGCTTTCTTT. Amino acid sequence: CASSYSNREVAFF.

V usage is TRBV6-5 and J usage is TRBJ1-2; TRBD1 might be the D (5 bases). The V gene's germline CDR1 is MNHEY and CDR2 SVGAGI. The CDR3 totals 12 residues. Trimming cost V 7 bases and J 8 bases, with 14 bases left between them. This CDR3 reads CASTLGGSGYTF. The CDR3 DNA is TGTGCCAGCACTCTGGGGGGTAGCGGCTACACCTTC.

The chain links TRBV30 to TRBJ1-5; D might be TRBD1 (6 bases). The CDR3 totals 13 residues. The germline gives CDR1 GTSNPN, CDR2 SVGIG (reference sequence). V dropped 3 bases and J dropped 7 bases, with 13 bases sitting between them. CDR3 coding DNA: TGTGCCTGGAGGCTGGGGGCAGGGCAGCCCCAGCATTTT. Protein product: CAWRLGAGQPQHF.

In regard to this clone: Sequence at one end of the junction differs from germline and may be a read error. This chain connects TRBV6-6 to TRBJ1-3; D uncertain. The germline V gene has CDR1 MNHNY and CDR2 SVGAGI (reference sequence). This CDR3 contains 14 residues. CDR3 DNA: TGTGCCAGCAGTTACGCGGAGGGAGGAAGCACCATATATTTT. Protein product: CASSYAEGGSTIYF.